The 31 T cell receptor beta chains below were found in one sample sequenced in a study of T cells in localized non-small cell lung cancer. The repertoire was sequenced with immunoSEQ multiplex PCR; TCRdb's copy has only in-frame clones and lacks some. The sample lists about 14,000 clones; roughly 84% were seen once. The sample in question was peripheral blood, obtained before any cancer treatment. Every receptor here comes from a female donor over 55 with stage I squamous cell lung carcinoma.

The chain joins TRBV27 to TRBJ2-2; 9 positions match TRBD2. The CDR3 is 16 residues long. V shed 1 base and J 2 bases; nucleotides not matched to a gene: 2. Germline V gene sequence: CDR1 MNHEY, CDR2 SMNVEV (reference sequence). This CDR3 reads CASSLWRGGNTGELFF. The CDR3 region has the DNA TGTGCCAGCAGTTTATGGCGGGGGGGAAACACCGGGGAGCTGTTTTTT.

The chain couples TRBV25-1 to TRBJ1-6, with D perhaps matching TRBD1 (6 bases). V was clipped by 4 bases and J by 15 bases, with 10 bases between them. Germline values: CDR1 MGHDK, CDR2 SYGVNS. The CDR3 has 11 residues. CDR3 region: CASSVGADLHF. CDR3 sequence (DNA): TGTGCCAGCAGTGTGGGGGCCGACCTCCACTTT.

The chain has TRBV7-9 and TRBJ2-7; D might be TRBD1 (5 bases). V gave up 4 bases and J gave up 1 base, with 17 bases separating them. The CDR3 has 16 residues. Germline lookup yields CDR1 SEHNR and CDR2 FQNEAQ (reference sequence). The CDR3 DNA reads TGTGCCAGCAGCTCTCCGGGTGAAACAGGATCCTACGAGCAGTACTTC. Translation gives CASSSPGETGSYEQYF.

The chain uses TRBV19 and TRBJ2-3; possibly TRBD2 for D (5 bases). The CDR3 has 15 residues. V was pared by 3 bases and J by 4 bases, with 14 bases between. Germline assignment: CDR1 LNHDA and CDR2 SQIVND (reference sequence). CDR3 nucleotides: TGTGCCAGTAGTATTGTCGGTGGTAGCGCAGATACGCAGTATTTT. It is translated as CASSIVGGSADTQYF. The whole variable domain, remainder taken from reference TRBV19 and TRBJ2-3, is DGGITQSPKYLFRKEGQNVTLSCEQNLNHDAMYWYRQDPGQGLRLIYYSQIVNDFQKGDIAEGYSVSREKKESFPLTVTSAQKNPTAFYLCASSIVGGSADTQYFGPGTRLTVL.

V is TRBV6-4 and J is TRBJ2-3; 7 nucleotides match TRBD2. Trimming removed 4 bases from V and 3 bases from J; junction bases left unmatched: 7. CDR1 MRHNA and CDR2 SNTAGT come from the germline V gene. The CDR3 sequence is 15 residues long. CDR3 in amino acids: CASSVQASGTDTQYF. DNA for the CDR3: TGTGCCAGCAGTGTTCAGGCTAGCGGAACAGATACGCAGTATTTT.

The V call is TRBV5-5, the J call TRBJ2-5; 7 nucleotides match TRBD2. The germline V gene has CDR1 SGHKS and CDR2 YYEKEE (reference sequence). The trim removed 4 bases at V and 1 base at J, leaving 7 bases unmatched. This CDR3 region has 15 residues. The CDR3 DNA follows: TGTGCCAGCAGCCCGATGGGGGGGGGCCAAGAGACCCAGTACTTC. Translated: CASSPMGGGQETQYF.

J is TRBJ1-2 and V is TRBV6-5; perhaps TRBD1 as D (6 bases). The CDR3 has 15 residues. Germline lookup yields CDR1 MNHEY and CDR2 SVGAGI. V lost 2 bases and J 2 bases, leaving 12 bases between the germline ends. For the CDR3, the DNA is TGTGCCAGCAGTTACCGGGACGGGGGCAACTATGGCTACACCTTC. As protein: CASSYRDGGNYGYTF.

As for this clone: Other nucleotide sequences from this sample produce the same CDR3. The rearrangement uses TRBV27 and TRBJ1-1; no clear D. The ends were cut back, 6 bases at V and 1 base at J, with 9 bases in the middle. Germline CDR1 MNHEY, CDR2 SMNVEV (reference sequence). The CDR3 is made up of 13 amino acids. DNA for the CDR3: TGTGCCAGCAGGCGGACGGGGAACACTGAAGCTTTCTTT. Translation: CASRRTGNTEAFF.

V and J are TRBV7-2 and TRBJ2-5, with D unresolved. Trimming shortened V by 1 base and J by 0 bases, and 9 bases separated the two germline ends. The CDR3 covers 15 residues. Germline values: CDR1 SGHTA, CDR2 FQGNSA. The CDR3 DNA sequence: TGTGCCAGCAGCTTAGATCCCCGGAACCAAGAGACCCAGTACTTC. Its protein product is CASSLDPRNQETQYF.

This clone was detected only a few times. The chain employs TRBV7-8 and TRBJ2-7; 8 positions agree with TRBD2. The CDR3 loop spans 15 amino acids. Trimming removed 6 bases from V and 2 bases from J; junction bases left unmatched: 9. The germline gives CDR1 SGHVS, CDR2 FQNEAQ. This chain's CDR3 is CASSLLGGGTYEQYF. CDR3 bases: TGTGCCAGCAGTCTATTAGGCGGGGGGACCTACGAGCAGTACTTC.

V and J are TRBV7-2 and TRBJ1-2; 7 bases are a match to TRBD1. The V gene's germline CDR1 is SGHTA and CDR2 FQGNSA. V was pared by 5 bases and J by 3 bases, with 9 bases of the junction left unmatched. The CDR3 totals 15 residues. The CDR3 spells CASSTDRALDYGYTF. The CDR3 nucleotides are TGTGCCAGCAGCACAGACAGGGCCCTCGACTATGGCTACACCTTC.

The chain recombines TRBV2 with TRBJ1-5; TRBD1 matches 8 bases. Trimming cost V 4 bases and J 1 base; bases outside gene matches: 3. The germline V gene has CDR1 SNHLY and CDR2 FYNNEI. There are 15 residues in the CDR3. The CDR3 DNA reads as TGTGCCAGCAGTGGACAGGGGTTGAGCAATCAGCCCCAGCATTTT. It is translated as CASSGQGLSNQPQHF.

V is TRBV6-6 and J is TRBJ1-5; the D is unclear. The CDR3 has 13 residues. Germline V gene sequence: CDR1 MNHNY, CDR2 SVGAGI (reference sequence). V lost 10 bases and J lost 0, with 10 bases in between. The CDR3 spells CATLGFSNQPQHF. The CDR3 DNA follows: TGTGCCACCCTGGGGTTTAGCAATCAGCCCCAGCATTTT.

CDR3: CASSPTGQGYEQYF. The CDR3 DNA follows: TGTGCCAGCAGCCCAACGGGACAGGGCTACGAGCAGTACTTC. This rearrangement joins TRBV14 to TRBJ2-7; TRBD1 aligns across 9 bases. V lost 4 bases to trimming and J lost 3 bases; unmatched junction nucleotides: 4. This CDR3 has 14 residues. The V gene's germline CDR1 is SGHDN and CDR2 FVKESK.

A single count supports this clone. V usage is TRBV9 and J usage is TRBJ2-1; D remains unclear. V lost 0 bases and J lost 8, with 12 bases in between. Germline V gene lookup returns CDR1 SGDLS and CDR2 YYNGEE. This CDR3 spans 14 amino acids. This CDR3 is CASSVANSLDEQFF. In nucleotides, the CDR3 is TGTGCCAGCAGCGTAGCTAATAGCTTGGATGAGCAGTTCTTC.

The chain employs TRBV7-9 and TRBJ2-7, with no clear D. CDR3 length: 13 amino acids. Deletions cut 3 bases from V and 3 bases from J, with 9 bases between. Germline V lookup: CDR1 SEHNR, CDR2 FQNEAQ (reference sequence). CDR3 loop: CASSFPGYYEQYF. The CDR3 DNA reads TGTGCCAGCAGCTTTCCGGGCTACTACGAGCAGTACTTC.

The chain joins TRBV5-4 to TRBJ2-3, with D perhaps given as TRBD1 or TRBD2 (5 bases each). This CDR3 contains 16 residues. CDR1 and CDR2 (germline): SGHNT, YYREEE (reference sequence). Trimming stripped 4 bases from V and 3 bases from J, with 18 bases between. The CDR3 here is CASSNPSRDRTDTQYF. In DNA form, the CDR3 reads TGTGCCAGCAGCAACCCATCGAGGGACCGTACAGATACGCAGTATTTT. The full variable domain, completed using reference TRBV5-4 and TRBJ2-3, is ETGVTQSPTHLIKTRGQQVTLRCSSQSGHNTVSWYQQALGQGPQFIFQYYREEENGRGNFPPRFSGLQFPNYSSELNVNALELDDSALYLCASSNPSRDRTDTQYFGPGTRLTVL.

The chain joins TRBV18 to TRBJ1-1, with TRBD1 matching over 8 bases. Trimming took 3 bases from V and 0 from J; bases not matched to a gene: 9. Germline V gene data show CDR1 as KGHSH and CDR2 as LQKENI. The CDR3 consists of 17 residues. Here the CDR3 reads CASSPQTGVAMNTEAFF. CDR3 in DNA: TGTGCCAGCTCACCGCAGACAGGGGTAGCGATGAACACTGAAGCTTTCTTT.

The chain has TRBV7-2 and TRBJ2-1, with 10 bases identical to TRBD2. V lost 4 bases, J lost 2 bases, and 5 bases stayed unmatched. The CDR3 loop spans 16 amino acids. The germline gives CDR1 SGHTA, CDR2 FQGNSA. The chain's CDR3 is CASSSLAGGPYNEQFF. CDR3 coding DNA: TGTGCCAGCAGCTCTTTAGCGGGGGGCCCCTACAATGAGCAGTTCTTC.

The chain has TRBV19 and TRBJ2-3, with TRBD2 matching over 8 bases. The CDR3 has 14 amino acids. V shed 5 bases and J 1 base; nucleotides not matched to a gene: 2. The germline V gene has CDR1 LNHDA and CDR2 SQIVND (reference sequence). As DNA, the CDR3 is TGTGCCAGTAGTTGGCGGGGGGGCACAGATACGCAGTATTTT. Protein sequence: CASSWRGGTDTQYF.

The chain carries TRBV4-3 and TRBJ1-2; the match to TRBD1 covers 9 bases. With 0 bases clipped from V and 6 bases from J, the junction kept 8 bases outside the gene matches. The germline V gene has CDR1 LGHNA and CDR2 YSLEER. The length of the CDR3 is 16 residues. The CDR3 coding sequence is TGCGCCAGCAGCCAAGATTTCGGGACAGGGAGAGATGGCTACACCTTC. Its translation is CASSQDFGTGRDGYTF.

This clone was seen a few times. This chain's CDR3 is CASSFFGMKNEKLFF. DNA for the CDR3: TGTGCCAGCAGCTTTTTCGGTATGAAGAATGAAAAACTGTTTTTT. The V call is TRBV5-4, the J call TRBJ1-4; no firm D call. CDR1 is SGHNT, CDR2 YYREEE, per germline (reference sequence). The CDR3 loop spans 15 amino acids. V dropped 2 bases and J dropped 5 bases, with 13 bases sitting between them.

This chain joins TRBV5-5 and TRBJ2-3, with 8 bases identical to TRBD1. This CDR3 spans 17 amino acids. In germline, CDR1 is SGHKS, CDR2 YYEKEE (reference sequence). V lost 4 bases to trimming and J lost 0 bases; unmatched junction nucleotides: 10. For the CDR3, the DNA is TGTGCCAGCAGCCCTCGGACAGGGTCAAGTAGCACAGATACGCAGTATTTT. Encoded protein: CASSPRTGSSSTDTQYF. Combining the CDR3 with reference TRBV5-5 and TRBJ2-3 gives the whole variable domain DAGVTQSPTHLIKTRGQQVTLRCSPISGHKSVSWYQQVLGQGPQFIFQYYEKEERGRGNFPDRFSARQFPNYSSELNVNALLLGDSALYLCASSPRTGSSSTDTQYFGPGTRLTVL.

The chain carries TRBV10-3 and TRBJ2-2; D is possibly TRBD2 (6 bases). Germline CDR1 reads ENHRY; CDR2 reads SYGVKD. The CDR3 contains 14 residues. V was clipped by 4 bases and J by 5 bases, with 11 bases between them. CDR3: CAISGRRETGELFF. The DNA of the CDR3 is TGTGCCATCAGTGGTAGGAGGGAGACCGGGGAGCTGTTTTTT.

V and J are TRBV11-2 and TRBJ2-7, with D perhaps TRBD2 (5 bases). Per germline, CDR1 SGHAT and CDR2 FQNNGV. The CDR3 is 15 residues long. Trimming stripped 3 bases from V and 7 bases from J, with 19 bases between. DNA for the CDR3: TGTGCCAGCAGCTTGGACTCATACCCTGCTGGTGAGCAGTACTTC. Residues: CASSLDSYPAGEQYF. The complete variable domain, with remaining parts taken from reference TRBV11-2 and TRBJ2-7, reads EAGVAQSPRYKIIEKRQSVAFWCNPISGHATLYWYQQILGQGPKLLIQFQNNGVVDDSQLPKDRFSAERLKGVDSTLKIQPAKLEDSAVYLCASSLDSYPAGEQYFGPGTRLTVT.

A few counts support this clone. DNA of the CDR3: TGTGCCAGCAGCGTAGGTGACCAGTCCTACGAGCAGTACTTC. This sequence encodes CASSVGDQSYEQYF. The chain is built from TRBV9 and TRBJ2-7; D remains ambiguous. The V gene's germline CDR1 is SGDLS and CDR2 YYNGEE. The length of the CDR3 is 14 residues. V was cut by 0 bases and J by 1 base, with 8 bases left in between.

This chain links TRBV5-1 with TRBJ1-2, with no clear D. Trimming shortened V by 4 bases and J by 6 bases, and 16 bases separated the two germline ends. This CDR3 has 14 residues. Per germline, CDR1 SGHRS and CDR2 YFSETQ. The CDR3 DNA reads TGCGCCAGCAGCCTAACAGAACCTATGGATGGCTACACCTTC. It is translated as CASSLTEPMDGYTF.

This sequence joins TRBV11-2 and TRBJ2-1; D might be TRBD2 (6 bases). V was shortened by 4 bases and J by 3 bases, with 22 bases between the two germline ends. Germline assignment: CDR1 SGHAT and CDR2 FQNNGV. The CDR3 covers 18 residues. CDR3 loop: CASSSGGAFVTIYNEQFF. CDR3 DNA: TGTGCCAGCAGCTCCGGAGGGGCATTCGTCACAATCTACAATGAGCAGTTCTTC.

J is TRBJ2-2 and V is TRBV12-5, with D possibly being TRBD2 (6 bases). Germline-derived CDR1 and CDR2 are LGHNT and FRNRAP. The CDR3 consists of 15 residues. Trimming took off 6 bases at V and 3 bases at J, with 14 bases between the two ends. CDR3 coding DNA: TGTGCTAGTGGGGCCGGGACTGGTTACACCGGGGAGCTGTTTTTT. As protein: CASGAGTGYTGELFF.

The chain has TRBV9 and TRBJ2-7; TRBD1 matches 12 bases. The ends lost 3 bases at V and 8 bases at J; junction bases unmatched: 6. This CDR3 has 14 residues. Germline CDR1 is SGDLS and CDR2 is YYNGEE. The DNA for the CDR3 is TGTGCCAGCAGCGCCGGGACAGGGGGCGATCAGCAGTACTTC. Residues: CASSAGTGGDQQYF.

CDR3 DNA sequence: TGTGCCAGCAGCCCAGGGACAGGGGAGACTGAAGCTTTCTTT. This encodes CASSPGTGETEAFF. The rearrangement uses TRBV11-2 and TRBJ1-1; 10 positions match TRBD1. The J segment lost 5 bases and the V segment lost 5 bases, leaving 5 bases of the junction unmatched. The V gene's germline CDR1 is SGHAT and CDR2 FQNNGV. CDR3 length equals 14 residues.